The source of this T cell receptor (beta chain) is a study of breast tumors, draining lymph nodes, adjacent tissues (TCRdb year 2016). Background for the entire study: The study compared TCR beta repertoires across tumor, adjacent nontumor tissue and axillary lymph nodes from breast cancer patients. In human breast cancer, the study set out to evaluate how tumor, surrounding tissue and draining lymph node repertoires relate to one another and whether T cells may move between these sites. Overall study outcomes, separate from this receptor: The data were considered consistent with the idea that most tumor T cells come from the lymph node and then expand in tumor tissue. The similarity between tumor and nontumor tissue repertoires was significantly greater in luminal-like breast cancer than in basal-like breast cancer. Tumors showed preferential V and J gene usage, and their T-cell repertoire diversity fell below that of lymph nodes yet above that of nontumor tissue. The study presented the conclusion that tumor T cells originate in lymph nodes as consistent with a hypothesis, not as something directly demonstrated.

This sample was sequenced with an Illumina HiSeq 2000. Multiplex PCR amplification was used to generate the TCR beta chain libraries. High-throughput sequencing was used to analyze the amplified TCR beta chain products. The public reads were run again by TCRdb, first through fastp at Q25 and then through MiXCR, and only productive beta chains were kept. Identical CDR3 proteins give one entry, which carries the most common genes and DNA. The sample contains under 300,000 distinct CDR3 sequences, 34% of them found a single time. The ten largest clones represent about 3.9% of the sample. The trim is 5 bases for V and 9 bases for J, with a gap of 8 bases between the germline ends. Measured from the cysteine to the phenylalanine, the CDR3 is 10 residues long. The DNA shown is the 30-base CDR3, in frame from base 1. The germline V gene encodes CDR1 MNHNS and CDR2 SASEGT. This clonotype was detected ten times or more. The antigen this receptor binds is unknown. No base-level quality is on record; no much larger clone is a single base apart.

The lymph node samples were taken from the axillary draining lymph nodes of breast cancer patients. The TCR originated in a female donor with breast cancer. Some clones in this sample may be carry-over from other donors' samples. This chain joins TRBV6-1 to TRBJ2-7; the D gene cannot be resolved reliably. Sequencing was done on a sample of axillary lymph node tissue. The nucleotide sequence reads as follows: TGTGCCAGCAGTACAGTGGGGCAGTACTTC. Its coded protein is CASSTVGQYF.